The rows below give T cell receptor beta chains drawn from one sample of a study of beta chain features in type 1 diabetes. TCRdb keeps only in-frame clones here, not all; method: immunoSEQ multiplex PCR. The top ten clones hold 0.5% to 0.6% of a sample with under 130,000 clones, 25% to 35% of them seen once. Sequenced material: central memory CD4+ T cells from blood. These receptors originate from a woman aged 18-29 years with type 1 diabetes. CDR3s include the opening cysteine and the closing phenylalanine or tryptophan. D genes are given only for firm matches. Not every row has a clone size; where given, it reads once, few, many or a size class.

j_call: TRBJ2-5
clone_size: .
d_call: TRBD1
v_call: TRBV27
cdr3_aa: CASSLRTGGETQYF
cdr3_nt: TGTGCCAGCAGTTTAAGGACAGGGGGAGAGACCCAGTACTTC

j_call: TRBJ2-7
clone_size: few
d_call: TRBD1
v_call: TRBV28
cdr3_aa: CASSLGQGYEQYF
cdr3_nt: TGTGCCAGCAGTTTAGGACAGGGCTACGAGCAGTACTTC

j_call: TRBJ2-1
clone_size: few
d_call: TRBD2
v_call: TRBV5-1
cdr3_aa: CASSLVASGRDNEQFF
cdr3_nt: TGCGCCAGCAGCTTGGTTGCTAGCGGGAGGGACAATGAGCAGTTCTTC

j_call: TRBJ2-1
clone_size: few
d_call: TRBD1
v_call: TRBV9
cdr3_aa: CASSPQGGFMNEQFF
cdr3_nt: TGTGCCAGCAGCCCACAGGGGGGTTTTATGAATGAGCAGTTCTTC

j_call: TRBJ1-2
clone_size: .
d_call: .
v_call: TRBV5-1
cdr3_aa: CASSPQGLGYTF
cdr3_nt: TGCGCCAGCAGCCCGCAGGGCCTGGGCTACACCTTC

j_call: TRBJ1-1
clone_size: .
d_call: .
v_call: TRBV30
cdr3_aa: CAWSPPQGGYTEAFF
cdr3_nt: TGTGCCTGGAGTCCCCCGCAGGGAGGGTACACTGAAGCTTTCTTT

j_call: TRBJ2-2
clone_size: .
d_call: .
v_call: TRBV2
cdr3_aa: CAGTTDYTGELFF
cdr3_nt: TGTGCCGGAACGACCGACTACACCGGGGAGCTGTTTTTT

j_call: TRBJ1-4
clone_size: few
d_call: .
v_call: TRBV5-1
cdr3_aa: CASSPISGTNEKLFF
cdr3_nt: TGCGCCAGCAGCCCAATATCCGGGACAAATGAAAAACTGTTTTTT

j_call: TRBJ2-6
clone_size: few
d_call: .
v_call: TRBV28
cdr3_aa: CASSSTSSGANVLTF
cdr3_nt: TGTGCCAGCAGTTCCACTAGCTCTGGGGCCAACGTCCTGACTTTC

j_call: TRBJ2-7
clone_size: few
d_call: TRBD1
v_call: TRBV2
cdr3_aa: CASSVQGTYEQYF
cdr3_nt: TGTGCCAGCAGTGTACAGGGGACCTACGAGCAGTACTTC

j_call: TRBJ1-1
clone_size: .
d_call: .
v_call: TRBV11-2
cdr3_aa: CASGHMNTEAFF
cdr3_nt: TGTGCCAGTGGACACATGAACACTGAAGCTTTCTTT

j_call: TRBJ2-7
clone_size: few
d_call: .
v_call: TRBV29-1
cdr3_aa: CSVEGRLGSYEQYF
cdr3_nt: TGCAGCGTTGAAGGGCGGCTGGGTTCGTACGAGCAGTACTTC

j_call: TRBJ1-1
clone_size: .
d_call: .
v_call: TRBV28
cdr3_aa: CASRGPRGTEAFF
cdr3_nt: TGTGCCAGCCGCGGACCCCGAGGGACTGAAGCTTTCTTT

j_call: TRBJ2-2
clone_size: once
d_call: TRBD1
v_call: TRBV9
cdr3_aa: CASSVVPTGTANTGELFF
cdr3_nt: TGTGCCAGCAGCGTAGTACCCACCGGGACAGCGAACACCGGGGAGCTGTTTTTT

j_call: TRBJ2-2
clone_size: .
d_call: TRBD1
v_call: TRBV5-1
cdr3_aa: CASSLGQGSGELFF
cdr3_nt: TGCGCCAGCAGCTTGGGACAGGGGAGCGGGGAGCTGTTTTTT

j_call: TRBJ2-2
clone_size: few
d_call: TRBD2
v_call: TRBV27
cdr3_aa: CASSLRPPSGPNTGELFF
cdr3_nt: TGTGCCAGCAGTTTAAGACCCCCTAGCGGACCGAACACCGGGGAGCTGTTTTTT

j_call: TRBJ1-1
clone_size: .
d_call: .
v_call: TRBV18
cdr3_aa: CASSPEYGNTEAFF
cdr3_nt: TGTGCCAGCTCACCAGAGTACGGTAACACTGAAGCTTTCTTT

j_call: TRBJ2-3
clone_size: few
d_call: TRBD2
v_call: TRBV5-1
cdr3_aa: CASSYQAGAITDTQYF
cdr3_nt: TGCGCCAGCAGTTACCAAGCGGGAGCAATCACAGATACGCAGTATTTT

j_call: TRBJ1-1
clone_size: .
d_call: TRBD1
v_call: TRBV11-2
cdr3_aa: CASSSPQGGEAFF
cdr3_nt: TGTGCCAGCAGCTCGCCACAGGGGGGTGAAGCTTTCTTT

j_call: TRBJ1-2
clone_size: .
d_call: TRBD1
v_call: TRBV5-1
cdr3_aa: CASSLRQGTYGYTF
cdr3_nt: TGCGCCAGCAGCTTGAGACAGGGAACTTATGGCTACACCTTC

j_call: TRBJ2-3
clone_size: .
d_call: .
v_call: TRBV10-3
cdr3_aa: CAIKGGSSTDTQYF
cdr3_nt: TGTGCCATCAAGGGCGGGTCCTCCACAGATACGCAGTATTTT

j_call: TRBJ2-3
clone_size: once
d_call: .
v_call: TRBV6-5
cdr3_aa: CASSILGSGTDTQYF
cdr3_nt: TGTGCCAGCAGCATTTTGGGTAGCGGCACAGATACGCAGTATTTT

j_call: TRBJ1-1
clone_size: .
d_call: .
v_call: TRBV7-9
cdr3_aa: CASSLGTRGNTEAFF
cdr3_nt: TGTGCCAGCAGCTTAGGAACTCGAGGGAACACTGAAGCTTTCTTT

j_call: TRBJ2-1
clone_size: few
d_call: .
v_call: TRBV12-5
cdr3_aa: CASGSFMRNEQFF
cdr3_nt: TGTGCTAGTGGTTCCTTCATGAGGAATGAGCAGTTCTTC

j_call: TRBJ2-1
clone_size: .
d_call: TRBD2
v_call: TRBV7-3
cdr3_aa: CASSLRGSSYNEQFF
cdr3_nt: TGTGCCAGCAGCTTACGCGGGAGCTCCTACAATGAGCAGTTCTTC

j_call: TRBJ2-7
clone_size: few
d_call: .
v_call: TRBV25-1
cdr3_aa: CASRGAGISEQYF
cdr3_nt: TGTGCCAGCAGGGGGGCAGGGATCTCGGAGCAGTACTTC

j_call: TRBJ1-5
clone_size: .
d_call: TRBD1
v_call: TRBV2
cdr3_aa: CASIGDRGRGQPQHF
cdr3_nt: TGTGCCAGCATAGGGGACAGGGGCCGGGGTCAGCCCCAGCATTTT

j_call: TRBJ2-1
clone_size: few
d_call: TRBD2
v_call: TRBV10-1
cdr3_aa: CASSDLAGAHEQFF
cdr3_nt: TGCGCCAGCAGTGATCTAGCGGGAGCCCATGAGCAGTTCTTC

j_call: TRBJ2-7
clone_size: .
d_call: TRBD2
v_call: TRBV2
cdr3_aa: CASSEIRLAGTAYEQYF
cdr3_nt: TGTGCCAGCAGTGAAATTCGGCTAGCGGGGACTGCCTACGAGCAGTACTTC

j_call: TRBJ2-5
clone_size: few
d_call: .
v_call: TRBV7-2
cdr3_aa: CASSSDRQETQYF
cdr3_nt: TGTGCCAGCAGCTCCGACAGGCAAGAGACCCAGTACTTC

j_call: TRBJ2-6
clone_size: .
d_call: .
v_call: TRBV4-2
cdr3_aa: CASSQDSSGANVLTF
cdr3_nt: TGTGCCAGCAGCCAAGACAGCTCTGGGGCCAACGTCCTGACTTTC

j_call: TRBJ2-1
clone_size: .
d_call: TRBD2
v_call: TRBV14
cdr3_aa: CASNRLAGGSYNEQFF
cdr3_nt: TGTGCCAGCAACCGACTAGCGGGAGGATCCTACAATGAGCAGTTCTTC

j_call: TRBJ2-7
clone_size: .
d_call: TRBD2
v_call: TRBV11-2
cdr3_aa: CASSSPPGLAHSYEQYF
cdr3_nt: TGTGCCAGCAGCTCTCCCCCTGGACTAGCCCACTCCTACGAGCAGTACTTC

j_call: TRBJ2-2
clone_size: once
d_call: TRBD2
v_call: TRBV18
cdr3_aa: CASSPPSGRATGELFF
cdr3_nt: TGTGCCAGCTCACCACCCAGCGGGAGAGCCACCGGGGAGCTGTTTTTT

j_call: TRBJ2-1
clone_size: .
d_call: .
v_call: TRBV30
cdr3_aa: CAWSGQGFPNEQFF
cdr3_nt: TGTGCCTGGAGTGGGCAGGGATTTCCCAATGAGCAGTTCTTC

j_call: TRBJ2-5
clone_size: .
d_call: TRBD2
v_call: TRBV5-1
cdr3_aa: CASSLSLAGGETQYF
cdr3_nt: TGCGCCAGCAGCTTGAGTCTAGCGGGAGGAGAGACCCAGTACTTC

j_call: TRBJ2-3
clone_size: .
d_call: .
v_call: TRBV11-2
cdr3_aa: CASSSTQMGSRALHTQYF
cdr3_nt: TGTGCCAGCAGCTCCACCCAGATGGGCAGCAGAGCCTTACATACGCAGTATTTT

j_call: TRBJ1-5
clone_size: .
d_call: TRBD1
v_call: TRBV28
cdr3_aa: CASSWTGSNQPQHF
cdr3_nt: TGTGCCAGCAGTTGGACAGGGAGCAATCAGCCCCAGCATTTT

j_call: TRBJ2-5
clone_size: few
d_call: .
v_call: TRBV2
cdr3_aa: CASSQQGWETQYF
cdr3_nt: TGTGCCAGCAGTCAACAGGGCTGGGAGACCCAGTACTTC

j_call: TRBJ2-3
clone_size: .
d_call: .
v_call: TRBV5-1
cdr3_aa: CASSLYRELGDTQYF
cdr3_nt: TGCGCCAGCAGCTTGTATCGGGAGTTGGGAGATACGCAGTATTTT

j_call: TRBJ1-1
clone_size: .
d_call: .
v_call: TRBV7-6
cdr3_aa: CASSLQPSGWTEAFF
cdr3_nt: TGTGCCAGCAGCTTACAACCTTCAGGATGGACTGAAGCTTTCTTT

j_call: TRBJ2-1
clone_size: .
d_call: .
v_call: TRBV5-4
cdr3_aa: CASSFGGIADINEQFF
cdr3_nt: TGTGCCAGCAGCTTTGGTGGAATCGCCGACATCAATGAGCAGTTCTTC

j_call: TRBJ2-2
clone_size: .
d_call: TRBD1
v_call: TRBV2
cdr3_aa: CASRRDLGQGPTGELFF
cdr3_nt: TGTGCCAGCAGGAGGGATTTAGGACAGGGACCAACCGGGGAGCTGTTTTTT

j_call: TRBJ1-2
clone_size: .
d_call: TRBD1
v_call: TRBV18
cdr3_aa: CASSWDRVNYGYTF
cdr3_nt: TGTGCCAGCTCGTGGGACAGGGTCAACTATGGCTACACCTTC

j_call: TRBJ2-5
clone_size: .
d_call: TRBD2
v_call: TRBV6-5
cdr3_aa: CASSGTSGRTAQYF
cdr3_nt: TGTGCCAGCAGTGGAACTAGCGGGAGGACGGCCCAGTACTTC

j_call: TRBJ2-1
clone_size: few
d_call: .
v_call: TRBV28
cdr3_aa: CASSTPGLTSNEQFF
cdr3_nt: TGTGCCAGCAGTACGCCCGGACTCACCTCCAATGAGCAGTTCTTC

j_call: TRBJ2-7
clone_size: .
d_call: TRBD1
v_call: TRBV30
cdr3_aa: CAWKIGTGPFYEQYF
cdr3_nt: TGTGCCTGGAAAATCGGGACAGGGCCTTTTTACGAGCAGTACTTC